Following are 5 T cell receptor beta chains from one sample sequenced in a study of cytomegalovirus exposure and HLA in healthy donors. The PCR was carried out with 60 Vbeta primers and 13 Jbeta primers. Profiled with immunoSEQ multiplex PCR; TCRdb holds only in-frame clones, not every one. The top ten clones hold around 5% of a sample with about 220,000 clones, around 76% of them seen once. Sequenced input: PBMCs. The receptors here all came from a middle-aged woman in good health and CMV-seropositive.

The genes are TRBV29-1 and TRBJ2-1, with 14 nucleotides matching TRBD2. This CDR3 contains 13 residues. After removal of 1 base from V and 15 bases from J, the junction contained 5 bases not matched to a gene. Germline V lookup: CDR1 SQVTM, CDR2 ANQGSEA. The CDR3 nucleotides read TGCAGCGTTGAAGCTAGACTAGCGGGAGGGTGGTTCTTC. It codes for CSVEARLAGGWFF.

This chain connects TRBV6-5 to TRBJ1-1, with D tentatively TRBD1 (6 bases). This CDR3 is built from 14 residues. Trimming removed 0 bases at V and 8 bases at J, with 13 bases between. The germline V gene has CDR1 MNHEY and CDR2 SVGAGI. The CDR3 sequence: CASSYSRTAREAFF. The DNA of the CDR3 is TGTGCCAGCAGTTACTCTAGGACAGCTCGAGAAGCTTTCTTT.

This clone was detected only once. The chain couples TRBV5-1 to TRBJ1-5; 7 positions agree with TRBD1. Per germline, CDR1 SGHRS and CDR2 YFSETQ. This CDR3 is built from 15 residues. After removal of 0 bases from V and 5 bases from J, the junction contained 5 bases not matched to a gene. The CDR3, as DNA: TGCGCCAGCAGCTTGGACGGACAGGTTGATCAGCCCCAGCATTTT. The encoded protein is CASSLDGQVDQPQHF. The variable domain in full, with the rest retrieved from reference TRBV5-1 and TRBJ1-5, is KAGVTQTPRYLIKTRGQQVTLSCSPISGHRSVSWYQQTPGQGLQFLFEYFSETQRNKGNFPGRFSGRQFSNSRSEMNVSTLELGDSALYLCASSLDGQVDQPQHFGDGTRLSIL.

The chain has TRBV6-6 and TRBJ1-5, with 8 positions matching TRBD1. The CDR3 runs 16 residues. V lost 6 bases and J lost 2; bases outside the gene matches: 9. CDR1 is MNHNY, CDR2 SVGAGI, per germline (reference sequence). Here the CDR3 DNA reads TGTGCCAGCAGCAACCGCGGACAGGGTGGCAATCAGCCCCAGCATTTT. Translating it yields CASSNRGQGGNQPQHF.

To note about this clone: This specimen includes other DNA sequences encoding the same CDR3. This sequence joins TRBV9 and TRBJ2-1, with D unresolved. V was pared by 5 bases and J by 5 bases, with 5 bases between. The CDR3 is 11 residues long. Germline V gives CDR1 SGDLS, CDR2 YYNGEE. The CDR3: CASSPNNEQFF. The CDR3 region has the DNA TGTGCCAGCAGTCCCAACAATGAGCAGTTCTTC.